The TCR beta chain described here comes from a study of blood T cell repertoires in COVID-19. Original processing methods: Amplified reference gene primers provided the basis for estimating nucleated cell counts. TCRdb's copy holds only in-frame clones and misses some; the assay was immunoSEQ multiplex PCR. V and J calls and clone size follow that table, whereas D and trimming were derived from the DNA. The table shows some 150,000 clones, with 79% occurring only once. CDR3 length: 16 amino acids. CDR1 and CDR2 from the germline V gene are MNHEY and SVGEGT. Unmatched junction bases numbered 11, after V lost 6 bases and J lost 0 bases.

The sample comprised peripheral blood. This TCR was recovered from a woman in her sixties or seventies with COVID-19, enrolled during active disease. The chain joins TRBV6-2 or TRBV6-3 to TRBJ2-7, with TRBD2 matching over 7 bases. The CDR3 loop is CASSSAPGRDSYEQYF. DNA of the CDR3: TGTGCCAGCAGCTCAGCCCCAGGGAGGGACTCCTACGAGCAGTACTTC.